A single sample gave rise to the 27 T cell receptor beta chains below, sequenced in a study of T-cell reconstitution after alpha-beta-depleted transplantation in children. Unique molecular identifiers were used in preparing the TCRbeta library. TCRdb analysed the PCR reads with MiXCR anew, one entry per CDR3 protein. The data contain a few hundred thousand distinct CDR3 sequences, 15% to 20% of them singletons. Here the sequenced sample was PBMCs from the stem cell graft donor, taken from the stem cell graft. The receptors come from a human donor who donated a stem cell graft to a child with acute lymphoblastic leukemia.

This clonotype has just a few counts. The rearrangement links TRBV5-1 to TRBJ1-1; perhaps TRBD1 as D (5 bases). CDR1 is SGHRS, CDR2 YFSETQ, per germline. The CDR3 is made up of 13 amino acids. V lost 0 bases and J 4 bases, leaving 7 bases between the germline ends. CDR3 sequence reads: CASSLEGFTEAFF. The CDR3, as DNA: TGCGCCAGCAGCTTGGAGGGGTTCACTGAAGCTTTCTTT. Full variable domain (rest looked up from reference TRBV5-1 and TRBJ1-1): KAGVTQTPRYLIKTRGQQVTLSCSPISGHRSVSWYQQTPGQGLQFLFEYFSETQRNKGNFPGRFSGRQFSNSRSEMNVSTLELGDSALYLCASSLEGFTEAFFGQGTRLTVV.

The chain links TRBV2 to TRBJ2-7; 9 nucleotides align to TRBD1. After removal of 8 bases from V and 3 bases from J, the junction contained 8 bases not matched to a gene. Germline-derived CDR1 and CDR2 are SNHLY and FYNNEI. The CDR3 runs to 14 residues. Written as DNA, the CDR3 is TGTGCCAGCGCGGCCGGACAGGGGAACTACGAGCAGTACTTC. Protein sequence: CASAAGQGNYEQYF.

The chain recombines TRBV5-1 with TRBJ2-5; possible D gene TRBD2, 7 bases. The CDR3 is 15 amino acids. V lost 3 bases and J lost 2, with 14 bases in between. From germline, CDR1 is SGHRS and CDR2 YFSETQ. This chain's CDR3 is CASSSGGQGQETQYF. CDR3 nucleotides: TGCGCCAGCAGCTCCGGGGGGCAGGGGCAAGAGACCCAGTACTTC.

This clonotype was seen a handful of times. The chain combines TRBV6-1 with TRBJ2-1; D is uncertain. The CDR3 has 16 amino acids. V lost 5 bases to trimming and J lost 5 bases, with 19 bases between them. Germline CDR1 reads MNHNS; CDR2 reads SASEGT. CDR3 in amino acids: CASSQGYIPSNNEQFF. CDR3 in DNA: TGTGCCAGCAGTCAAGGATACATACCTTCCAACAATGAGCAGTTCTTC.

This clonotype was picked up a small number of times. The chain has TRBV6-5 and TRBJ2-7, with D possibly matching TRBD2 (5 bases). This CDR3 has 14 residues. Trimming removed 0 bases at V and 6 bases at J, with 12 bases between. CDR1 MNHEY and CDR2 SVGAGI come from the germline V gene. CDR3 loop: CASSYSAGRGEQYF. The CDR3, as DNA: TGTGCCAGCAGTTACTCTGCGGGCCGAGGCGAGCAGTACTTC.

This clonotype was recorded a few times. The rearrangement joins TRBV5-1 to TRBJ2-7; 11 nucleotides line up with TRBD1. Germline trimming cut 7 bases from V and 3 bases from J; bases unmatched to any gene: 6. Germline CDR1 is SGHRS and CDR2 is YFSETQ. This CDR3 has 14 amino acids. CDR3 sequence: CASRLGQGGYEQYF. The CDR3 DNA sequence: TGCGCCAGCCGTTTGGGACAGGGGGGCTACGAGCAGTACTTC.

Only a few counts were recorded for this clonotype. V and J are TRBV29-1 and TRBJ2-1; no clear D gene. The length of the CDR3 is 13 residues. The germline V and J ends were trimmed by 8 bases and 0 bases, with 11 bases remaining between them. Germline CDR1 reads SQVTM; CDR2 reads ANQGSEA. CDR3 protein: CSHPGVSYNEQFF. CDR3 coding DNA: TGCAGCCATCCAGGAGTCTCCTACAATGAGCAGTTCTTC.

The CDR3 DNA follows: TGCGCCAGCAGTGATTCCCGGATCACCGGGGAGCTGTTTTTT. Amino acid sequence: CASSDSRITGELFF. The chain uses TRBV10-1 and TRBJ2-2; D gene ambiguous. CDR3 length: 14 residues. Trimming pared 3 bases from V and 4 bases from J, leaving 9 bases between. Germline CDR1 reads WNHNN; CDR2 reads SYGVQD (reference sequence).

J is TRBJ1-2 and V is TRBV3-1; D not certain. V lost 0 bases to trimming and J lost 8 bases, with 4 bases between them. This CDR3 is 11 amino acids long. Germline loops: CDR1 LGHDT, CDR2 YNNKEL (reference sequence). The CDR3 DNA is TGTGCCAGCAGCCAAGAAGACGGCTACACCTTC. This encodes CASSQEDGYTF.

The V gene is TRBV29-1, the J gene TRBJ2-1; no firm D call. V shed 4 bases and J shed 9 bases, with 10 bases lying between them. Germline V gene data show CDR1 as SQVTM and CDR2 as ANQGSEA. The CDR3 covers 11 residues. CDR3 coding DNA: TGCAGCGTTGTTTTGGGAACTGAGCAGTTCTTC. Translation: CSVVLGTEQFF.

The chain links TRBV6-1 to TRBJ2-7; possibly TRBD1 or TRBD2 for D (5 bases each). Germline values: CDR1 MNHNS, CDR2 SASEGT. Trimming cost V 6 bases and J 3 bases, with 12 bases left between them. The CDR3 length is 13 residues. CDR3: CASSGGTFYEQYF. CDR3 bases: TGTGCCAGCAGCGGTGGGACCTTCTACGAGCAGTACTTC.

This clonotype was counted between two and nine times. The CDR3 reads CASSSKRGPSYEQYF. The CDR3 coding sequence is TGCGCCAGCAGCTCGAAGCGGGGCCCCTCCTACGAGCAGTACTTC. V and J are TRBV5-1 and TRBJ2-7; 7 bases fit TRBD2. CDR3 length: 15 residues. Trimming removed 3 bases from V and 0 bases from J; junction bases left unmatched: 6. Germline loops: CDR1 SGHRS, CDR2 YFSETQ.

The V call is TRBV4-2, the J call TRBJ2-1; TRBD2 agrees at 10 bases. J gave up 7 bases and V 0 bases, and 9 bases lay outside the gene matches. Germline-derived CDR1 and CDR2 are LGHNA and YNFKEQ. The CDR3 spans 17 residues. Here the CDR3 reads CASSQEIAGGLGNEQFF. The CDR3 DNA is TGTGCCAGCAGCCAAGAGATAGCGGGAGGTCTCGGGAATGAGCAGTTCTTC.

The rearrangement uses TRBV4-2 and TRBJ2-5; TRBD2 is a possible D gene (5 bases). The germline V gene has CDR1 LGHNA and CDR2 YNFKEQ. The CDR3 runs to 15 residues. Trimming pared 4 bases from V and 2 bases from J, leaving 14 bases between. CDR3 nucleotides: TGTGCCAGCAGCCCCGGGGTAGCAGAACAAGAGACCCAGTACTTC. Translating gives CASSPGVAEQETQYF.

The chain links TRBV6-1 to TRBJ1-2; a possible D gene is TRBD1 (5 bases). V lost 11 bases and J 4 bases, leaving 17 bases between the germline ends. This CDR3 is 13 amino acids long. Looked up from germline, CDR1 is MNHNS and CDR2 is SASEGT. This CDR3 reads CAGGDQNFYGYTF. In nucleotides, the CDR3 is TGTGCCGGTGGGGACCAGAACTTCTATGGCTACACCTTC.

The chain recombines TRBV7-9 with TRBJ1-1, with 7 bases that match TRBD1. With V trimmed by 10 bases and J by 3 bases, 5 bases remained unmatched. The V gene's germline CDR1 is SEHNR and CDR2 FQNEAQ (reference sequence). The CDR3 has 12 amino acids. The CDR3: CAIRGVDTEAFF. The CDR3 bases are TGTGCCATCAGGGGGGTGGACACTGAAGCTTTCTTT.

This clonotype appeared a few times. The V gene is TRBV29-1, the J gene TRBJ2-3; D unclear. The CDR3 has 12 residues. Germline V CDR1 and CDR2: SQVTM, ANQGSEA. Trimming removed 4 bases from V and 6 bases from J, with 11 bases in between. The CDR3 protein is CSVVFTWDTQYF. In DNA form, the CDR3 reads TGCAGCGTTGTTTTTACCTGGGATACGCAGTATTTT.

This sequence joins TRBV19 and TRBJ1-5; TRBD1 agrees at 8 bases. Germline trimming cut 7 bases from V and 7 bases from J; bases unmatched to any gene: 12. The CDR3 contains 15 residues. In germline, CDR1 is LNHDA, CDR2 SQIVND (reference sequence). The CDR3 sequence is CASILRGQVGQPQHF. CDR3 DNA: TGTGCCAGTATTCTCAGGGGGCAGGTGGGACAGCCCCAGCATTTT.

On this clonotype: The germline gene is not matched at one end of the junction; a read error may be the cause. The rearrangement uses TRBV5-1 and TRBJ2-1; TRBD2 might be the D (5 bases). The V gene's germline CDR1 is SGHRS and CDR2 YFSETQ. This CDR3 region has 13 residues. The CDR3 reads CASSRGSSNEQFF. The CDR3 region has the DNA TGCGCCAGCAGCCGAGGGTCCTCCAATGAGCAGTTCTTC.

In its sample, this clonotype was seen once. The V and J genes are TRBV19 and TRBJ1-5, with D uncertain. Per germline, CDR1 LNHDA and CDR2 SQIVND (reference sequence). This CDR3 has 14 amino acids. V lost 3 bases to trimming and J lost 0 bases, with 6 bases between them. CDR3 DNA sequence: TGTGCCAGTAGTATTGGCAGTAGCAATCAGCCCCAGCATTTT. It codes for CASSIGSSNQPQHF.

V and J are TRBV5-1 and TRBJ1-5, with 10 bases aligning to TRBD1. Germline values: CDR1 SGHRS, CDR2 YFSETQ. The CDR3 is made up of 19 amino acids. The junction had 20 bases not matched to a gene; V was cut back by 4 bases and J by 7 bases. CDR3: CASSPPLISSGTGEQPQHF. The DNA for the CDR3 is TGCGCCAGCAGCCCTCCTCTTATTTCTTCCGGGACAGGGGAACAGCCCCAGCATTTT.

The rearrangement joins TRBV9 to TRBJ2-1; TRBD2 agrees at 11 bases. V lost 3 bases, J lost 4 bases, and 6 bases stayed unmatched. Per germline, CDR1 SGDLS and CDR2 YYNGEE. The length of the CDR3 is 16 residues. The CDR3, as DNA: TGTGCCAGCAGCGCCAGACTAGCGGGATTTTACAATGAGCAGTTCTTC. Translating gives CASSARLAGFYNEQFF.

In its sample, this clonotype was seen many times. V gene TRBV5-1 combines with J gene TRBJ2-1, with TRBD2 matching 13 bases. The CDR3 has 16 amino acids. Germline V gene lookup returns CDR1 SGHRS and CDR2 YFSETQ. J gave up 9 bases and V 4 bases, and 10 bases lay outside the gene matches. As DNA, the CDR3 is TGCGCCAGCAGCCTCTTACTAGCGGGAGGGAGAGCTGAGCAGTTCTTC. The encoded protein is CASSLLLAGGRAEQFF. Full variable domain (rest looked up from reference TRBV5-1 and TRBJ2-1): KAGVTQTPRYLIKTRGQQVTLSCSPISGHRSVSWYQQTPGQGLQFLFEYFSETQRNKGNFPGRFSGRQFSNSRSEMNVSTLELGDSALYLCASSLLLAGGRAEQFFGPGTRLTVL.

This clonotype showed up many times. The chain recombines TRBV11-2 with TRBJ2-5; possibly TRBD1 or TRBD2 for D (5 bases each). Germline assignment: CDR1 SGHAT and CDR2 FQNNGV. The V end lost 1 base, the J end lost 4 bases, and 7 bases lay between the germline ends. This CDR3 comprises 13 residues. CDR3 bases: TGTGCCAGCAGCTTAGGAGGGGCAGAGACCCAGTACTTC. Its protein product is CASSLGGAETQYF.

In DNA form, the CDR3 reads TGTGCCACCAGCAGGCCGGGACAGGGCGTCTACGAGCAGTACTTC. Translating it yields CATSRPGQGVYEQYF. The chain combines TRBV15 with TRBJ2-7, with TRBD1 matching 9 bases. This CDR3 has 15 amino acids. Germline V gene sequence: CDR1 LNHNV, CDR2 YYDKDF (reference sequence). V was clipped by 3 bases and J by 3 bases; unmatched bases: 6.

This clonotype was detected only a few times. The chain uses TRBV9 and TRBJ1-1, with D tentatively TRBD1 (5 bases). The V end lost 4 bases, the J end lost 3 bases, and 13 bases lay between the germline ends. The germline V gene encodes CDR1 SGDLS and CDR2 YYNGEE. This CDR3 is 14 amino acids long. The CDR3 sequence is CASSRSGGHTEAFF. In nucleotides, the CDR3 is TGTGCCAGCAGCCGCTCTGGGGGACACACTGAAGCTTTCTTT.

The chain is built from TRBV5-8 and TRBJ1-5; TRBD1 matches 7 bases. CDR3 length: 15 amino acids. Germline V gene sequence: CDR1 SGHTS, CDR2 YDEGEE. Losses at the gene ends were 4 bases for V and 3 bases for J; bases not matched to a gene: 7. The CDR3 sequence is CASSADRESNQPQHF. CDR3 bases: TGTGCCAGCAGCGCCGACAGGGAGTCCAATCAGCCCCAGCATTTT. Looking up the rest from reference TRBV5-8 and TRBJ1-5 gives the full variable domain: EAGVTQSPTHLIKTRGQQATLRCSPISGHTSVYWYQQALGLGLQFLLWYDEGEERNRGNFPPRFSGRQFPNYSSELNVNALELEDSALYLCASSADRESNQPQHFGDGTRLSIL.